The following is a T cell receptor beta chain sequence with its context. The antigen is not known. The assay used was immunoSEQ (version v3.0), run at survey level. Profiled with immunoSEQ multiplex PCR; TCRdb holds only in-frame clones, not every one. The profile shows 20,000 to 30,000 clones, 70% to 85% of them singletons. This sample stems from a study of long-term antiretroviral therapy in people with HIV. CDR1 is MNHEY, CDR2 SVGAGI, per germline. V gave up 0 bases and J gave up 0 bases, with 6 bases separating them. CDR3 size: 15 residues. The study's findings and limits: After ART, diversity increased yet remained lower than transplant donor controls.

The chain carries TRBV6-5 and TRBJ1-5, with D tentatively TRBD1 (5 bases). The sequencing here drew on unsorted PBMCs, taken 3 years after starting antiretroviral therapy. The TCR originated in a man aged 50 to 60 with HIV. CDR3 loop: CASSYSGVSNQPQHF. The CDR3 coding sequence is TGTGCCAGCAGTTACTCGGGGGTTAGCAATCAGCCCCAGCATTTT.